This TCR beta chain was sequenced during a study of blood T cell repertoires in COVID-19. Clones were read by immunoSEQ multiplex PCR, and TCRdb kept only the in-frame ones, dropping some. This sample has a few hundred thousand clones, with about 84% found just once. This CDR3 has 11 amino acids. Per the germline V gene, CDR1 is ENHRY and CDR2 is SYGVKD. Trimming pared 6 bases from V and 8 bases from J, leaving 8 bases between. Each participant's cohort was designated according to participant-reported clinical history. The sample consisted of PBMCs or T cells enriched from blood (not recorded which). The sequence derives from a man aged 25-45 years with acute COVID-19. V usage is TRBV10-3 and J usage is TRBJ2-1; D is possibly TRBD2 (5 bases). The CDR3, as DNA: TGTGCCATCAGGGACTTAGATGAGCAGTTCTTC. As protein: CAIRDLDEQFF.